This record concerns one T cell receptor (beta chain) sequence. The data stem from a study of blood T cell repertoires in COVID-19. Under the authors' procedure: Estimated nucleated cell counts came from reference gene primer amplification. Clones were read by immunoSEQ multiplex PCR, and TCRdb kept only the in-frame ones, dropping some. From that table come the V and J calls and clone size; the DNA was used to work out D and trimming. The table has 200,000 to 250,000 clones, 88% seen once. The source is a woman aged 55-75 years with acute or convalescent COVID-19. The specimen sequenced was peripheral blood.

The CDR3: CASSFSQGDTGELFF. The CDR3 nucleotides are TGTGCCAGCAGCTTTTCTCAGGGGGACACCGGGGAGCTGTTTTTT. The rearrangement joins TRBV7-2 to TRBJ2-2; 7 bases map to TRBD1. Germline V gene lookup returns CDR1 SGHTA and CDR2 FQGNSA. The length of the CDR3 is 15 residues. The trim removed 3 bases at V and 3 bases at J, leaving 4 bases unmatched.